Listed below are T cell receptor beta chains from one sample, sequenced in a study of control samples from healthy donors and cancer patients. Generated by immunoSEQ multiplex PCR, the TCRdb table keeps only in-frame clones and is missing some. Of about 180,000 clones listed, approximately 92% are singletons. Material for sequencing was blood. The receptor source for this set is a man younger than 45 in good health. The CDR3 runs from the conserved cysteine through the conserved F or W. Each record gives: CDR3 DNA, CDR3 protein, J gene, D gene, V gene. A D gene is named only where the DNA matches it firmly.

TGTGCCAGTAGTAAGGCCCTGAACACTGAAGCTTTCTTT | CASSKALNTEAFF | TRBJ1-1 | . | TRBV19
TGTGCCAGCAGCTTAGATCGGGACTACGAGCAGTACTTC | CASSLDRDYEQYF | TRBJ2-7 | . | TRBV11-2
TGCGCCAGCAGTGAGTCTGTTGGGACAGGGGGTGAGCAGTTCTTC | CASSESVGTGGEQFF | TRBJ2-1 | TRBD1 | TRBV10-1
TGTGCCAGCAGCCAAGGTCTCCCCCTCTACGAGCAGTACTTC | CASSQGLPLYEQYF | TRBJ2-7 | . | TRBV14
TGCGCCAGCAGCCCGCGGGGGGGCACCGGGGAGCTGTTTTTT | CASSPRGGTGELFF | TRBJ2-2 | TRBD2 | TRBV5-1
TGCGCCAGCAGGCAAAAAGCCGGGACTAGCGGGATTATTTCCTACAATGAGCAGTTCTTC | CASRQKAGTSGIISYNEQFF | TRBJ2-1 | TRBD2 | TRBV5-1
TGTGCCAGTAGTTGGGGACAGGGCAACTATGGCTACACCTTC | CASSWGQGNYGYTF | TRBJ1-2 | TRBD1 | TRBV19
TGTGCCAGCAGCTCCGCTGGCGGGCCCATTTATGGCTACACCTTC | CASSSAGGPIYGYTF | TRBJ1-2 | . | TRBV11-2
TGTGCCAGCAGCCTGCGCGGGAGGGTACCCTACGAGCAGTACTTC | CASSLRGRVPYEQYF | TRBJ2-7 | TRBD2 | TRBV3-1/TRBV3-2
TGCGCCAGCAGCGAGCAGAACACCGGGGAGCTGTTTTTT | CASSEQNTGELFF | TRBJ2-2 | . | TRBV5-1
TGTGCCAGCCGGACAGGTGCCTACGAGCAGTACTTC | CASRTGAYEQYF | TRBJ2-7 | TRBD1 | TRBV6-5
TGTGCCAGCAGCCCAAGGGACAGAGGCACAGATACGCAGTATTTT | CASSPRDRGTDTQYF | TRBJ2-3 | TRBD1 | TRBV3-1/TRBV3-2